These 29 T cell receptor beta chains were sequenced from one sample in a study of OX40 agonist ivuxolimab in advanced cancers. TCRdb's copy holds only in-frame clones and misses some; the assay was immunoSEQ multiplex PCR. The table has about 69,000 clones, 85% to 90% seen once. The sequenced sample was CD4+ or CD8+ T cells sorted from blood, obtained in a trial of the OX40 agonist ivuxolimab. The receptors were sampled from an adult with an advanced solid tumor such as melanoma, head and neck, liver or kidney cancer.

The chain carries TRBV27 and TRBJ1-1, with D perhaps matching TRBD1 (6 bases). The CDR3 extends over 13 amino acids. Trimming took off 6 bases at V and 4 bases at J, with 12 bases between the two ends. CDR1 and CDR2 (germline): MNHEY, SMNVEV (reference sequence). This CDR3 reads CASSTGLGTEAFF. CDR3 nucleotide sequence: TGTGCCAGCAGCACAGGGTTGGGCACTGAAGCTTTCTTT.

This clone occurred a few times. This chain connects TRBV5-1 to TRBJ1-2; no clear D. The germline CDR1 and CDR2 sequences are SGHRS and YFSETQ. CDR3 length equals 13 residues. Between the trimmed V and J ends, which lost 1 base and 2 bases, there was a span of 6 bases. CDR3 amino acids: CASSLWENYGYTF. In nucleotides, the CDR3 is TGCGCCAGCAGCTTGTGGGAGAACTATGGCTACACCTTC.

V usage is TRBV4-3 and J usage is TRBJ1-6; D is uncertain. This CDR3 comprises 15 residues. V lost 3 bases and J 0 bases, leaving 6 bases between the germline ends. Germline V gene data show CDR1 as LGHNA and CDR2 as YSLEER. The CDR3 DNA sequence: TGCGCCAGCAGCCAGGGCAGCTCCTATAATTCACCCCTCCACTTT. It codes for CASSQGSSYNSPLHF.

The V and J genes are TRBV5-4 and TRBJ2-7, with D unclear. Looked up from germline, CDR1 is SGHNT and CDR2 is YYREEE (reference sequence). CDR3 length: 14 residues. V was clipped by 0 bases and J by 2 bases, with 9 bases between them. The CDR3 DNA sequence: TGTGCCAGCAGCTTGGTAGGGAACCCCTACGAGCAGTACTTC. Protein sequence: CASSLVGNPYEQYF.

V usage is TRBV30 and J usage is TRBJ2-7, with a tentative D call TRBD2 (6 bases). Germline CDR1 GTSNPN, CDR2 SVGIG (reference sequence). The length of the CDR3 is 12 residues. Trimming took 4 bases from V and 6 from J, leaving 13 bases between them. The CDR3, as DNA: TGTGCCTGGAATCACGGGGGAGGCGAGCAGTACTTC. It codes for CAWNHGGGEQYF. Full variable domain (remainder filled in from reference TRBV30 and TRBJ2-7): SQTIHQWPATLVQPVGSPLSLECTVEGTSNPNLYWYRQAAGRGLQLLFYSVGIGQISSEVPQNLSASRPQDRQFILSSKKLLLSDSGFYLCAWNHGGGEQYFGPGTRLTVT.

This clone has just a few counts. The V call is TRBV5-1, the J call TRBJ1-1; TRBD1 is a possible D gene (5 bases). Germline V gene data show CDR1 as SGHRS and CDR2 as YFSETQ. This CDR3 comprises 14 residues. Trimming cost V 2 bases and J 4 bases, with 12 bases left between them. The DNA for the CDR3 is TGCGCCAGCAGCTTCGGGGGGATGGGCACTGAAGCTTTCTTT. Translation: CASSFGGMGTEAFF.

The chain employs TRBV4-3 and TRBJ1-2, with D unclear. The CDR3 is 16 residues long. Between the trimmed V and J ends, which lost 0 bases and 5 bases, there was a span of 16 bases. Germline V gene data show CDR1 as LGHNA and CDR2 as YSLEER. The CDR3 bases are TGCGCCAGCAGCCAAGAGCTAAGGCAGGCTCTTTATGGCTACACCTTC. The encoded protein is CASSQELRQALYGYTF.

The CDR3 protein is CASSFSRTSNEQFF. The CDR3 DNA reads as TGTGCCAGCAGTTTCTCTCGGACTTCTAATGAGCAGTTCTTC. This sequence joins TRBV27 and TRBJ2-1, with a possible D match to TRBD2 (5 bases). V was cut by 3 bases and J by 7 bases, with 13 bases left in between. Germline-derived CDR1 and CDR2 are MNHEY and SMNVEV (reference sequence). This CDR3 has 14 amino acids.

The CDR3 sequence is CASSLAQGLNTEAFF. CDR3 in DNA: TGTGCCAGCAGCTTAGCGCAGGGTTTGAACACTGAAGCTTTCTTT. J is TRBJ1-1 and V is TRBV7-9, with a possible D match to TRBD1 (5 bases). V was trimmed by 0 bases and J by 0 bases, leaving 8 bases between them. The CDR3 is 15 residues long. Per germline, CDR1 SEHNR and CDR2 FQNEAQ (reference sequence).

V usage is TRBV4-2 and J usage is TRBJ2-7, with 11 bases that match TRBD2. Germline values: CDR1 LGHNA, CDR2 YNFKEQ. The CDR3 contains 16 residues. V shed 4 bases, J shed 2 bases, and the junction held 7 bases outside the gene matches. The CDR3 protein is CASSREKTSGTYEQYF. CDR3 nucleotides: TGTGCCAGCAGCCGAGAGAAGACTAGCGGGACCTACGAGCAGTACTTC.

The chain carries TRBV7-8 and TRBJ1-3; tentative D call: TRBD1 (5 bases). V lost 3 bases and J 4 bases, leaving 7 bases between the germline ends. This CDR3 is 13 amino acids long. Germline V gene lookup returns CDR1 SGHVS and CDR2 FQNEAQ. In DNA form, the CDR3 reads TGTGCCAGCAGCTTTTCAGGGGGAAACACCATATATTTT. Its translation is CASSFSGGNTIYF.

The chain couples TRBV9 to TRBJ2-3; 10 nucleotides agree with TRBD2. This CDR3 is built from 17 residues. In germline, CDR1 is SGDLS, CDR2 YYNGEE. V dropped 0 bases and J dropped 0; count of bases not matched to a gene: 4. The CDR3 protein is CASSVVPGLASTDTQYF. CDR3 DNA sequence: TGTGCCAGCAGCGTAGTGCCGGGACTAGCGAGCACAGATACGCAGTATTTT.

J is TRBJ2-5 and V is TRBV19, with TRBD1 matching 8 bases. The J call may be wrong; the DNA end is better matched by TRBJ2-7. The germline V gene has CDR1 LNHDA and CDR2 SQIVND (reference sequence). CDR3 length: 14 residues. The CDR3 is CASSMGTGGYEQYF. CDR3 sequence (DNA): TGTGCCAGTAGTATGGGGACAGGCGGCTACGAGCAGTACTTC.

The chain uses TRBV4-1 and TRBJ2-5, with 10 bases lining up with TRBD2. J gave up 0 bases and V 0 bases, and 7 bases lay outside the gene matches. Germline V CDR1 and CDR2: MGHRA, YSYEKL. The CDR3 runs 18 residues. This CDR3 is CASSQELAGEGDQETQYF. CDR3 coding DNA: TGCGCCAGCAGCCAAGAGCTAGCGGGAGAGGGGGACCAAGAGACCCAGTACTTC.

This chain connects TRBV7-2 to TRBJ2-7, with 9 bases aligning to TRBD2. V gave up 5 bases and J gave up 7 bases; unmatched junction bases: 12. Germline V lookup: CDR1 SGHTA, CDR2 FQGNSA. The CDR3 loop spans 15 amino acids. In DNA, the CDR3 is TGTGCCAGCAGCCTCGAGGGCGGGAGGGCTTTAGAGCAGTACTTC. As protein: CASSLEGGRALEQYF.

The V gene is TRBV5-1, the J gene TRBJ2-7; D is ambiguous. The CDR3 runs 16 residues. V lost 0 bases and J lost 4, with 17 bases in between. Germline V lookup: CDR1 SGHRS, CDR2 YFSETQ. In nucleotides, the CDR3 is TGCGCCAGCAGCTTGGCCGGTAGGGCATACGCATACGAGCAGTACTTC. Translating it yields CASSLAGRAYAYEQYF.

V usage is TRBV29-1 and J usage is TRBJ2-1; 7 bases line up with TRBD1. The CDR3 is made up of 11 amino acids. Germline assignment: CDR1 SQVTM and CDR2 ANQGSEA. The trim removed 5 bases at V and 11 bases at J, leaving 6 bases unmatched. DNA of the CDR3: TGCAGCGTTAACCGGGACAGTAAGCAGTTCTTC. Protein sequence: CSVNRDSKQFF.

The chain is built from TRBV4-2 and TRBJ2-2; unclear D gene. This CDR3 is built from 14 residues. V was shortened by 0 bases and J by 1 base, with 3 bases between the two germline ends. CDR1 is LGHNA and CDR2 is YNFKEQ in the germline V gene. The CDR3 DNA sequence: TGTGCCAGCAGCCAAGACAGGAACACCGGGGAGCTGTTTTTT. It yields the protein CASSQDRNTGELFF.

CDR3 DNA sequence: TGTGCCAGCAGTCTCTACCCTTATAGCAATCAGCCCCAGCATTTT. Residues: CASSLYPYSNQPQHF. V gene TRBV27 combines with J gene TRBJ1-5; no clear D. V was shortened by 5 bases and J by 0 bases, with 11 bases between the two germline ends. This CDR3 has 15 amino acids. Per germline, CDR1 MNHEY and CDR2 SMNVEV (reference sequence).

The chain has TRBV2 and TRBJ2-1; 7 bases match TRBD2. This CDR3 is 14 amino acids long. With V trimmed by 10 bases and J by 0 bases, 6 bases remained unmatched. Germline CDR1 is SNHLY and CDR2 is FYNNEI. The CDR3 DNA reads as TGTGCCACCTCCGGGGGGAGCTCCTACAATGAGCAGTTCTTC. Residues: CATSGGSSYNEQFF.

This clone occurred a few times. The chain has TRBV2 and TRBJ1-2; 8 bases are a match to TRBD1. The CDR3 is 15 amino acids. J was trimmed by 8 bases and V by 5 bases; bases with no gene match: 13. Germline assignment: CDR1 SNHLY and CDR2 FYNNEI. Here the CDR3 reads CASSSTPQGARGYTF. In DNA form, the CDR3 reads TGTGCCAGCAGTTCAACACCCCAGGGGGCGAGGGGCTACACCTTC.

This chain connects TRBV27 to TRBJ1-2, with D maybe TRBD1 (5 bases). The V end was cut by 0 bases, the J end by 5 bases, with 19 bases between. The CDR3 is 17 amino acids. Germline-derived CDR1 and CDR2 are MNHEY and SMNVEV (reference sequence). CDR3 in DNA: TGTGCCAGCAGTTTATCTATCCAGGGCCAACGGGGGTATGGCTACACCTTC. Translating it yields CASSLSIQGQRGYGYTF.

This clone has only one observation. V is TRBV2 and J is TRBJ1-5; 8 nucleotides agree with TRBD1. CDR3 length: 13 amino acids. V lost 6 bases and J lost 7; bases outside the gene matches: 5. From germline, CDR1 is SNHLY and CDR2 FYNNEI. CDR3 coding DNA: TGTGCCAGCAGCCTGGACAGGGACCAGCCCCAGCATTTT. It encodes CASSLDRDQPQHF.

The rearrangement uses TRBV11-1 and TRBJ2-5; possible D gene TRBD2, 5 bases. The germline V gene has CDR1 SGHAT and CDR2 FQDESV (reference sequence). Deletions cut 5 bases from V and 5 bases from J, with 12 bases between. This CDR3 contains 13 residues. CDR3 amino acids: CASSRSGQETQYF. DNA for the CDR3: TGTGCCAGCAGCCGCAGCGGCCAGGAGACCCAGTACTTC.

The table lists this clone with a few counts. This chain joins TRBV5-1 and TRBJ2-3, with unresolved D. CDR1 SGHRS and CDR2 YFSETQ come from the germline V gene. The CDR3 runs to 15 residues. Trimming shortened V by 6 bases and J by 0 bases, and 14 bases separated the two germline ends. The CDR3 region has the DNA TGCGCCAGCACCCCGACTTCGACTAGCACAGATACGCAGTATTTT. Residues: CASTPTSTSTDTQYF.

The chain has TRBV4-3 and TRBJ2-2, with 10 bases matching TRBD2. The length of the CDR3 is 15 residues. Germline CDR1 reads LGHNA; CDR2 reads YSLEER. J gave up 6 bases and V 3 bases, and 4 bases lay outside the gene matches. CDR3 protein: CASSQGTSVAGELFF. CDR3 nucleotides: TGCGCCAGCAGCCAGGGGACTAGCGTCGCCGGGGAGCTGTTTTTT.

This clone has only a few counts. The chain joins TRBV7-2 to TRBJ2-3; D not resolved. Trimming pared 7 bases from V and 1 base from J, leaving 15 bases between. The CDR3 sequence is 15 residues long. In germline, CDR1 is SGHTA, CDR2 FQGNSA. CDR3 amino acids: CASTSFGSRTDTQYF. The CDR3 DNA reads as TGTGCCAGCACCTCCTTCGGTTCGCGCACAGATACGCAGTATTTT.

The genes are TRBV7-3 and TRBJ2-1, with a weak D call TRBD2 (5 bases). The CDR3 covers 13 residues. Trimming took 2 bases from V and 4 from J, leaving 6 bases between them. Germline values: CDR1 SGHTA, CDR2 FQGTGA. CDR3 nucleotides: TGTGCCAGCAGCTTAGGACTGTACAATGAGCAGTTCTTC. This sequence encodes CASSLGLYNEQFF.

As concerns this clone: Its ends do not fully match the called genes, so a read error is possible. The J gene is TRBJ1-2, the V gene TRBV11-2; possibly TRBD1 for D (6 bases). The CDR3 loop spans 17 amino acids. The germline V gene encodes CDR1 SGHAT and CDR2 FQNNGV. CDR3 loop: CASRLEGGANIDYGYTF. The CDR3 DNA reads TGTGCCAGCAGATTAGAAGGGGGGGCAAATATCGACTATGGCTACACCTTC.